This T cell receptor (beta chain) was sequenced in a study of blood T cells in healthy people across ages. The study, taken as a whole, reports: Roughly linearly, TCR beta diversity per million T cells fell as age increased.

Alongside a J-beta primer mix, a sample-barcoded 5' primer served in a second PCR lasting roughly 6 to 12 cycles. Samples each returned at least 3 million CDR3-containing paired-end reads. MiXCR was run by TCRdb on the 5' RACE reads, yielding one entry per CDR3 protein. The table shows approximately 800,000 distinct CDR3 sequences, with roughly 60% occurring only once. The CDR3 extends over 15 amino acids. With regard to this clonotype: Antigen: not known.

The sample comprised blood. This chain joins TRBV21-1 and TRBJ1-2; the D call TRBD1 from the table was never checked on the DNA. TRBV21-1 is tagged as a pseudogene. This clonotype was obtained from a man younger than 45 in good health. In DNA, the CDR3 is TGTGCCAGCAGCAGCCGGGGGGCTCACAGAAGTGGCTACACCTTC. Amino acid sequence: CASSSRGAHRSGYTF.